The clone carrying this T cell receptor beta chain occurred a few times. This sample is drawn from a study of blood T cell repertoires in COVID-19. The wider study: From the United States, Italy and Spain came samples of acute and convalescent COVID-19.

The CDR3 length is 14 residues. V lost 6 bases, J lost 1 base, and 7 bases stayed unmatched. Germline V gives CDR1 SQVTM, CDR2 ANQGSEA. Either two negative PCRs, clearance, or symptom resolution qualified Cohort 3 donors as recovered. Generated by immunoSEQ multiplex PCR, the TCRdb table keeps only in-frame clones and is missing some. The sample consists of 450,000 to 500,000 clones, around 90% of them appearing once. The receptor was isolated from a woman aged 18-35 years who had recovered from COVID-19. The sample consisted of PBMCs or T cells enriched from blood (not recorded which). The V gene is TRBV29-1, the J gene TRBJ1-1; TRBD1 agrees at 8 bases. The CDR3 loop is CSVTGGQTNTEAFF. CDR3 coding DNA: TGCAGCGTAACAGGGGGACAGACGAACACTGAAGCTTTCTTT.